The entry below describes one TCR beta chain. Its target is not known. The authors produced TCR alpha and TCR beta cDNA libraries with sample barcodes and UMIs by 5'RACE using constant-segment primers. TCRdb re-called the 5' RACE reads through MiXCR, storing one row per CDR3 protein. This sample yields around 82,000 distinct CDR3 sequences, of which over 10% are seen a single time; approximately 41% belongs to the top ten. The CDR3 consists of 15 residues. Trimming removed 8 bases at V and 0 bases at J, with 14 bases between. Germline V gene sequence: CDR1 LNHDA, CDR2 SQIVND (reference sequence). The source of the sample is a study of T-cell memory formation after mild COVID-19. Points from the study as a whole: Several responding clones turned up in pre-infection memory, indicating that cross-reactive memory may have taken part.

The TCR comes from a man aged 18 to 35 who had mild COVID-19 (a few samples of this study predate the infection). Cell type and time point are not known. The chain links TRBV19 to TRBJ2-1; D possibly matches TRBD1 or TRBD2 (5 bases each). The sample consisted of PBMCs or a T cell subset sorted from them (not recorded which). The CDR3 region has the DNA TGTGCCAGTGCCCTCGCAGGGAGCTCCTACAATGAGCAGTTCTTC. Translating gives CASALAGSSYNEQFF.